A selection of T cell receptor beta chains follows, all from one sample in a study of blood T cell repertoires in COVID-19. TCRdb's copy holds only in-frame clones and misses some; the assay was immunoSEQ multiplex PCR. There are about 190,000 clones in the sample; 78% occur only once, and 2.8% lies in the top ten. Sample: peripheral blood. Receptor source: a woman over 75 with active or convalescent COVID-19. The conserved cysteine and the conserved F or W are not part of the CDR3 here. Each record gives: J gene, V gene, CDR3 protein.

j_call: TRBJ2-3
v_call: TRBV4-3
cdr3_aa: ASSQDAAPLSDTQY

j_call: TRBJ2-1
v_call: TRBV24-1
cdr3_aa: ATSSTGTSGGPGSYNEQF

j_call: TRBJ1-2
v_call: TRBV5-6
cdr3_aa: ASSWGIYGTGNYGYT

j_call: TRBJ2-1
v_call: TRBV9
cdr3_aa: ASSANNAGARNEQF

j_call: TRBJ1-2
v_call: TRBV24-1
cdr3_aa: ATSDLGRAYGYT

j_call: TRBJ1-5
v_call: TRBV28
cdr3_aa: ASSPTGVQPQH

j_call: TRBJ1-1
v_call: TRBV28
cdr3_aa: ASSFTGSEAF

j_call: TRBJ1-1
v_call: TRBV14
cdr3_aa: ASSQILQGEAF

j_call: TRBJ2-2
v_call: TRBV15
cdr3_aa: ATSRVRGSPWELF

j_call: TRBJ1-4
v_call: TRBV30
cdr3_aa: AWRGTAATNEKLF

j_call: TRBJ1-1
v_call: TRBV12-5
cdr3_aa: ASGSRAAGEAF

j_call: TRBJ2-1
v_call: TRBV7-2
cdr3_aa: ASSLVGTSGENEQF

j_call: TRBJ2-3
v_call: TRBV27
cdr3_aa: ASSWGGRDEADTQY

j_call: TRBJ2-5
v_call: TRBV11-2
cdr3_aa: ASSTPSGLAETQY

j_call: TRBJ1-4
v_call: TRBV23-1
cdr3_aa: ASSPISRGNEKLF

j_call: TRBJ2-1
v_call: TRBV30
cdr3_aa: AWSVQVNEQF

j_call: TRBJ2-7
v_call: TRBV28
cdr3_aa: ASRRPGTGVYEQY

j_call: TRBJ1-4
v_call: TRBV5-5
cdr3_aa: ASSFTGGNNEKLF

j_call: TRBJ1-4
v_call: TRBV29-1
cdr3_aa: SVAQTASNEKLF

j_call: TRBJ2-4
v_call: TRBV19
cdr3_aa: ASSKLRDRGLAKNIQY

j_call: TRBJ1-2
v_call: TRBV27
cdr3_aa: ASSYDGGYGYT

j_call: TRBJ1-2
v_call: TRBV28
cdr3_aa: ASKQGANYGYT

j_call: TRBJ1-2
v_call: TRBV19
cdr3_aa: ASSMLQGRGGYT

j_call: TRBJ2-1
v_call: TRBV18
cdr3_aa: ASSLGTGGYNEQF

j_call: TRBJ2-7
v_call: TRBV24-1
cdr3_aa: ATSDSRTVYEQY

j_call: TRBJ2-3
v_call: TRBV28
cdr3_aa: ASSSGGADTQY

j_call: TRBJ2-7
v_call: TRBV27
cdr3_aa: ASGAQRGGQY

j_call: TRBJ1-1
v_call: TRBV28
cdr3_aa: ASSPPGNTEAF

j_call: TRBJ1-1
v_call: TRBV20-1
cdr3_aa: SASRSSYTEAF

j_call: TRBJ1-2
v_call: TRBV6-5
cdr3_aa: ASSYSRQGPLGGYT

j_call: TRBJ2-7
v_call: TRBV6-8
cdr3_aa: ASSYRGWWGFYEQY

j_call: TRBJ2-2
v_call: TRBV4-3
cdr3_aa: ASSQEDSPNTGELF

j_call: TRBJ2-5
v_call: TRBV15
cdr3_aa: ATSSDTGVQETQY

j_call: TRBJ2-2
v_call: TRBV25-1
cdr3_aa: ASSVSASGLNTGELF

j_call: TRBJ2-1
v_call: TRBV24-1
cdr3_aa: ATSDSLGGLKDEQF

j_call: TRBJ1-1
v_call: TRBV10-1
cdr3_aa: ASSEGTGVTEAF

j_call: TRBJ2-7
v_call: TRBV9
cdr3_aa: ASSQGTGAAYEQY

j_call: TRBJ2-7
v_call: TRBV4-2
cdr3_aa: ASSQEPTGTGLVEQY

j_call: TRBJ1-2
v_call: TRBV15
cdr3_aa: ATSRDRYGYT

j_call: TRBJ1-6
v_call: TRBV2
cdr3_aa: ASRRDRESRSPLH

j_call: TRBJ2-6
v_call: TRBV28
cdr3_aa: ASSPSPGTGSGANVLT

j_call: TRBJ2-1
v_call: TRBV2
cdr3_aa: ASSPKSSGGGNEQF

j_call: TRBJ1-1
v_call: TRBV4-1
cdr3_aa: ASSQGLSMNTEAF

j_call: TRBJ2-7
v_call: TRBV28
cdr3_aa: ASSINSNEQY

j_call: TRBJ1-1
v_call: TRBV10-2
cdr3_aa: ASSESVRVAAEAF

j_call: TRBJ1-2
v_call: TRBV21-1
cdr3_aa: ASSNVGGKDGYT

j_call: TRBJ1-1
v_call: TRBV5-5
cdr3_aa: ASSLYWNTEAF

j_call: TRBJ2-7
v_call: TRBV6-5
cdr3_aa: ASSRGPPLGEQY

j_call: TRBJ2-3
v_call: TRBV30
cdr3_aa: AGAGTVISDTQY

j_call: TRBJ1-4
v_call: TRBV19
cdr3_aa: ASRDPGQGQEKLF

j_call: TRBJ1-5
v_call: TRBV5-1
cdr3_aa: ASSLEEQGEAIQPQH

j_call: TRBJ1-2
v_call: TRBV7-2
cdr3_aa: ASSPTEANYGYT

j_call: TRBJ1-3
v_call: TRBV3-1/TRBV3-2
cdr3_aa: ASSQLPGKKSGNTIY

j_call: TRBJ2-7
v_call: TRBV7-8
cdr3_aa: ASSHPGWEQY

j_call: TRBJ2-3
v_call: TRBV5-4
cdr3_aa: ASTIQGVADTQY

j_call: TRBJ2-7
v_call: TRBV7-2
cdr3_aa: ASSLFPGPYEQY

j_call: TRBJ1-5
v_call: TRBV18
cdr3_aa: ASSPTGGENQPQH

j_call: TRBJ2-2
v_call: TRBV6-2/TRBV6-3
cdr3_aa: ASSVLDAGELF